This T cell receptor (beta chain) emerged from a study of human CD8 memory T cell subsets. Overall study results and limits: This study sequenced only the T cell receptor beta chains and no others. Overlapping only minimally, the repertoires of stem-like memory and precursor exhausted T cells were largely separate from each other.

Preparation of the TCR beta libraries relied on UMI-labeled 5' RACE. TCRdb reprocessed the 5' RACE reads and stores each CDR3 protein as one record, lacking DNA. The table for this sample gives about 10,000 distinct CDR3 sequences. A note on this clonotype: Antigen specificity is unknown.

Germline V gene lookup returns CDR1 SGHVS and CDR2 FQNEAQ. This CDR3 spans 17 amino acids. The sequence derives from a human donor in good health. The sample was CD8+ stem-like memory T cells (TSCM and TCM) sorted from PBMCs. Subset defined: stem-like memory CD8 T cells (TSTEM), CCR7+ PD-1- TIGIT-. This rearrangement joins TRBV7-8 to TRBJ2-7. CDR3 sequence: CASSLVGLAELTYEQYF.